This T cell receptor (beta chain) is from a study of blood T cells in healthy people across ages (dated by TCRdb to the mid-2010s). Study-wide context: In model experiments, template switching captured about one uniquely barcoded TCR beta cDNA molecule for every two T cells. Using deep sequencing normalized with unique cDNA molecular identifiers, the study measured how TCR beta repertoire diversity changes with age. The donors were divided into four age groups: young (average approximately 17 years), middle-aged (about 40), aged (around 67) and long-lived (more than 75). Donors of different ages were randomly distributed across sequencing lanes to avoid experimental bias. Two additional independent replicas of 1 million unique cDNA reads from the same blood draw were analyzed for two donors (one aged 18 to 30 and one aged 80 or older). Broader findings and caveats from the paper: Bulk unsorted PBMC profiling prevented conclusive comparison of naive and antigen-experienced compartments. Estimates of total diversity based on one million sequenced T cells were considered lower bounds and underestimates. Because the CMV infection status of the donors was unknown, age-related changes in expanded clonotypes may potentially have been confounded. A strong correlation was found between observed TCR beta diversity and the percentage of naive T cells measured by flow cytometry. Compared with the aged group, more naive CD4+ T cells, fewer expanded clones and increased TCR diversity were shown by the long-lived group, suggesting age selection. Observed TCR beta diversity per million T cells fell roughly linearly with age, and a significant reduction was already apparent by age about 36.

The approximately 41 donors, aged about 6 to 95 years, were systemically healthy Caucasian individuals from Russia. Each donor gave ten milliliters of peripheral blood, drawn into EDTA-treated Vacutainer tubes. Ficoll-Paque density-gradient centrifugation was used to isolate PBMCs, with at least 6.5 million obtained per sample. Trizol reagent was used to extract total RNA from the PBMCs, yielding at least 5.5 micrograms per sample. For every donor, an aliquot of PBMCs went through flow cytometry to measure the percentages of naive CD45RAhigh/CD27high T cells. In regard to this clonotype: The antigen this receptor binds is unknown. Per-base quality was not reported, and no clone a single base away is much larger than it.

Library creation used 5' RACE. Sequenced on an Illumina HiSeq 2500. The second PCR ran for roughly 7 to 11 cycles and used a J-beta primer mix along with a sample-barcoded 5' primer. A template-switch 5' adaptor carrying 12 random nucleotides introduced a unique molecular identifier onto each TCR beta cDNA molecule. Each sample yielded at least 2.5 million CDR3-containing paired-end reads. All of the RNA was converted into first-strand cDNA using the Mint cDNA synthesis kit, with a TRBC-specific oligonucleotide serving as the primer. All cDNA was treated with uracil-DNA glycosylase and then went through a first 18-cycle PCR with the universal primers M1SS and BC2_uni_R. From the authors' description of their analysis: For normalization, 1 million high-quality reads were randomly selected from each sample, with every read carrying a distinct molecular identifier. Reads sharing molecular identifiers were discarded rather than binned into consensus sequences. MiTCR, run with a Q25 quality threshold and the strictest error-elimination algorithm, handled CDR3 identification, clonotype clustering and error correction. A nonparametric unseen species model with Euler transformation was used to estimate lower-bound total TCR beta diversity. TCRdb reprocessing: public reads trimmed at Q25 with fastp, clones called with MiXCR, in-frame beta chains kept. Rows with one shared CDR3 protein collapse into an entry with the most common genes and DNA. The V and J calls shown here were made by TCRdb, not taken from the authors' results. This sample has 800,000 to 950,000 distinct CDR3 sequences in its table, and 48% of those were observed once. In total, the top ten clones hold roughly 13% of the sample.

Taken from cysteine to phenylalanine, the CDR3 has 15 residues. The DNA shown is the 45-base CDR3, in frame from base 1. Ends trimmed: V by 5 bases, J by 1 base; bases unmatched to a gene: 5. CDR1 MNHEY and CDR2 SVGAGI are derived from the germline V gene. Sequenced sample: blood. The rearranged segments are TRBV6-5 and TRBJ1-5; a stretch of 7 junction bases matches TRBD1. The origin of this receptor is a man aged 25 to 45 in good health. The DNA sequence is TGTGCCAGCAGTCCCGGGACAGAGAGCAATCAGCCCCAGCATTTT. It encodes CASSPGTESNQPQHF.